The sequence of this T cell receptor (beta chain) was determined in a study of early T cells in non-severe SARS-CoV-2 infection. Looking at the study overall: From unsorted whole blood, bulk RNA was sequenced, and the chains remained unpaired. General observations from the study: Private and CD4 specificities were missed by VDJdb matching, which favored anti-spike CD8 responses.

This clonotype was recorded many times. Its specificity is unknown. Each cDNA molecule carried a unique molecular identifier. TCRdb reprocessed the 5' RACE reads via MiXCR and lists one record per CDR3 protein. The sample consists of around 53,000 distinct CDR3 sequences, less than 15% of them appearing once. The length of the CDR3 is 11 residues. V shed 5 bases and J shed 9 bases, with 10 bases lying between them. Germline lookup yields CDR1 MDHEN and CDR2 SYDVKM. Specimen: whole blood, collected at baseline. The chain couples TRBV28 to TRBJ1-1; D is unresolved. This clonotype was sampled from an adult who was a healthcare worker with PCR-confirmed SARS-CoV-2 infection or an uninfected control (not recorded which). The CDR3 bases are TGTGCCAGCAGTGACAATCCGAAAGCTTTCTTT. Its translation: CASSDNPKAFF.